This TCR beta chain appears in the sequencing data of a study of blood T cell repertoires in COVID-19. TCRdb's copy holds only in-frame clones and misses some; the assay was immunoSEQ multiplex PCR. This table holds around 170,000 clones, less than 85% found once. The CDR3 extends over 13 amino acids. CDR1 MDHEN and CDR2 SYDVKM come from the germline V gene. V was pared by 5 bases and J by 7 bases, with 14 bases between. Sequencing was performed on peripheral blood. J is TRBJ1-2 and V is TRBV28; D not resolved. This TCR derives from an elderly woman with acute or convalescent COVID-19. The DNA for the CDR3 is TGTGCCAGCAGTCCCGTAAGAACGGGTGGCTACACCTTC. Its translation is CASSPVRTGGYTF.